Following are 32 T cell receptor beta chains from one sample sequenced in a study of a mutant IDH1 vaccine in newly diagnosed glioma. Sequencing was performed with immunoSEQ multiplex PCR; in TCRdb, only in-frame clones are kept and a portion is missing. The data hold 25,000 to 40,000 clones, with around 84% observed a single time. Sample time point: week 35, safety follow-up. In every dose of vaccine, 300 ug of mutant IDH1 20-mer peptide was given alongside topical imiquimod. Antigen specificity for these receptors is unknown. The sample here was PBMCs, taken from a glioma patient whose treatment included an IDH1 peptide vaccine. These receptors were collected from a man aged 25-45 years with glioma.

The CDR3 loop is CASSPGLAGDEQYF. Here the CDR3 DNA reads TGTGCCAGCAGCCCCGGACTAGCGGGAGACGAGCAGTACTTC. The chain combines TRBV9 with TRBJ2-7; 13 nucleotides match TRBD2. Per germline, CDR1 SGDLS and CDR2 YYNGEE. J gave up 5 bases and V 4 bases, and 3 bases lay outside the gene matches. CDR3 length: 14 amino acids.

The chain is built from TRBV7-8 and TRBJ1-3; maybe TRBD1 (5 bases). The CDR3 covers 15 residues. The germline V and J ends were trimmed by 6 bases and 4 bases, with 16 bases remaining between them. Germline loops: CDR1 SGHVS, CDR2 FQNEAQ. CDR3 protein: CASRPGAARGNTIYF. The CDR3 DNA reads TGTGCCAGCAGGCCCGGGGCCGCGAGAGGAAACACCATATATTTT.

The chain is built from TRBV30 and TRBJ2-7, with 7 bases aligning to TRBD2. The CDR3 is 13 amino acids. Germline V gives CDR1 GTSNPN, CDR2 SVGIG (reference sequence). After removal of 1 base from V and 6 bases from J, the junction contained 6 bases not matched to a gene. CDR3 nucleotide sequence: TGTGCCTGGAGTGGGACCCCGGGGGGCGAGCAGTACTTC. Its protein is CAWSGTPGGEQYF.

The chain combines TRBV11-2 with TRBJ2-6; tentatively, D is TRBD1 (6 bases). The CDR3 runs to 18 residues. Germline V lookup: CDR1 SGHAT, CDR2 FQNNGV. V was cut by 4 bases and J by 0 bases, with 16 bases left in between. CDR3 in amino acids: CASSSYRDIGSGANVLTF. The CDR3 DNA reads as TGTGCCAGCAGCTCCTACAGGGATATCGGCTCTGGGGCCAACGTCCTGACTTTC.

V is TRBV27 and J is TRBJ2-7; 12 bases fit TRBD2. CDR1 is MNHEY and CDR2 is SMNVEV in the germline V gene (reference sequence). The CDR3 runs to 15 residues. J was trimmed by 5 bases and V by 4 bases; bases with no gene match: 6. In DNA form, the CDR3 reads TGTGCCAGCAGTTCAGGACTAGCGGGAATCAACGAGCAGTACTTC. Protein sequence: CASSSGLAGINEQYF.

V and J are TRBV4-1 and TRBJ1-2; 9 bases fit TRBD1. Trimming cost V 2 bases and J 1 base; bases outside gene matches: 2. Looked up from germline, CDR1 is MGHRA and CDR2 is YSYEKL. The CDR3 is made up of 15 amino acids. The CDR3 sequence: CASSQRQGVNYGYTF. CDR3 bases: TGCGCCAGCAGCCAACGACAGGGGGTTAACTATGGCTACACCTTC.

The rearrangement links TRBV4-1 to TRBJ2-7; D unresolved. The V gene's germline CDR1 is MGHRA and CDR2 YSYEKL. The V end was cut by 3 bases, the J end by 0 bases, with 9 bases between. CDR3 size: 14 residues. The CDR3 here is CASSQSGISYEQYF. DNA for the CDR3: TGCGCCAGCAGCCAGTCGGGCATCTCCTACGAGCAGTACTTC.

V and J are TRBV5-1 and TRBJ1-2, with 7 bases that match TRBD1. Germline V gives CDR1 SGHRS, CDR2 YFSETQ. J lost 4 bases, V lost 1 base, and 10 bases had no gene match. The CDR3 covers 16 residues. The CDR3 coding sequence is TGCGCCAGCAGCTTGACCAGACAGGGCGGGGGCTATGGCTACACCTTC. Translated, it gives CASSLTRQGGGYGYTF. The variable domain in full, with the rest retrieved from reference TRBV5-1 and TRBJ1-2, is KAGVTQTPRYLIKTRGQQVTLSCSPISGHRSVSWYQQTPGQGLQFLFEYFSETQRNKGNFPGRFSGRQFSNSRSEMNVSTLELGDSALYLCASSLTRQGGGYGYTFGSGTRLTVV.

The chain links TRBV10-3 to TRBJ2-2; 9 nucleotides line up with TRBD2. The CDR3 has 12 amino acids. Germline CDR1 is ENHRY and CDR2 is SYGVKD. This CDR3 reads CLTSGDTGELFF. The CDR3 bases are TGTTTGACTAGCGGTGACACCGGGGAGCTGTTTTTT.

The J gene is TRBJ2-1, the V gene TRBV5-5; perhaps TRBD1 as D (5 bases). V was cut by 7 bases and J by 8 bases, with 22 bases left in between. CDR3 size: 15 residues. Germline V gene data show CDR1 as SGHKS and CDR2 as YYEKEE (reference sequence). CDR3 sequence reads: CASALGLVHRDEQFF. In DNA, the CDR3 is TGTGCCAGCGCCCTGGGGCTCGTCCATAGGGATGAGCAGTTCTTC. Supplemented by reference TRBV5-5 and TRBJ2-1, the full variable domain reads DAGVTQSPTHLIKTRGQQVTLRCSPISGHKSVSWYQQVLGQGPQFIFQYYEKEERGRGNFPDRFSARQFPNYSSELNVNALLLGDSALYLCASALGLVHRDEQFFGPGTRLTVL.

J is TRBJ1-4 and V is TRBV5-4; 8 nucleotides agree with TRBD1. The CDR3 is 16 amino acids. Germline V gene sequence: CDR1 SGHNT, CDR2 YYREEE (reference sequence). V was clipped by 4 bases and J by 8 bases; unmatched bases: 13. The DNA of the CDR3 is TGTGCCAGCAGCCCCAGGACAGGGCGGGAGAGGGAAAAACTGTTTTTT. Its protein product is CASSPRTGREREKLFF.

The gene calls are TRBV12-5 and TRBJ2-1; no definite D call. CDR3 length: 16 residues. The germline V gene has CDR1 LGHNT and CDR2 FRNRAP. The V gene lost 1 base and the J gene lost 4 bases, with 14 bases spanning the gap. In nucleotides, the CDR3 is TGTGCTAGTGGTTTGGATCCTTTGATGTTGTACAATGAGCAGTTCTTC. It codes for CASGLDPLMLYNEQFF. Together with reference TRBV12-5 and TRBJ2-1, the CDR3 gives the full variable domain: DARVTQTPRHKVTEMGQEVTMRCQPILGHNTVFWYRQTMMQGLELLAYFRNRAPLDDSGMPKDRFSAEMPDATLATLKIQPSEPRDSAVYFCASGLDPLMLYNEQFFGPGTRLTVL.

This chain uses TRBV5-6 with TRBJ2-2; 14 bases agree with TRBD2. The CDR3 totals 18 residues. Trimming removed 2 bases from V and 0 bases from J; junction bases left unmatched: 3. The germline CDR1 and CDR2 sequences are SGHDT and YYEEEE. The CDR3: CASSFGTSGSTNTGELFF. The CDR3 nucleotides are TGTGCCAGCAGCTTCGGGACTAGCGGGAGTACGAACACCGGGGAGCTGTTTTTT.

The chain joins TRBV4-1 to TRBJ1-5; D is ambiguous. V gave up 6 bases and J gave up 0 bases, with 6 bases separating them. The CDR3 has 13 amino acids. Germline-derived CDR1 and CDR2 are MGHRA and YSYEKL. The CDR3 spells CASSQYSNQPQHF. As DNA, the CDR3 is TGCGCCAGCAGTCAGTATAGCAATCAGCCCCAGCATTTT.

The J gene is TRBJ2-2, the V gene TRBV14, with TRBD2 matching over 10 bases. This CDR3 is 15 amino acids long. The germline gives CDR1 SGHDN, CDR2 FVKESK. Trimming at V came to 4 bases and at J to 7 bases, leaving 6 bases not matched to a gene. CDR3 sequence: CASSRAGGPLGELFF. Here the CDR3 DNA reads TGTGCCAGCAGCCGAGCGGGAGGGCCTCTCGGGGAGCTGTTTTTT.

This clone appeared a single time. The CDR3 DNA is TGTGCCAGCAGTCCCGGGACAGCGAACACTGAAGCTTTCTTT. This sequence encodes CASSPGTANTEAFF. The genes are TRBV27 and TRBJ1-1; 7 positions agree with TRBD1. V shed 5 bases and J 1 base; nucleotides not matched to a gene: 4. The germline V gene encodes CDR1 MNHEY and CDR2 SMNVEV (reference sequence). The CDR3 is 14 amino acids.

The chain has TRBV5-6 and TRBJ2-7; D perhaps matches TRBD1 (6 bases). V was pared by 4 bases and J by 0 bases, with 11 bases between. Germline values: CDR1 SGHDT, CDR2 YYEEEE. The CDR3 is made up of 14 amino acids. The CDR3, as DNA: TGTGCCAGCAGCCTACAGGGAATCTCCTACGAGCAGTACTTC. Protein product: CASSLQGISYEQYF.

V usage is TRBV5-1 and J usage is TRBJ1-1; 10 bases are shared with TRBD1. V dropped 3 bases and J dropped 3; count of bases not matched to a gene: 8. This CDR3 comprises 16 residues. In germline, CDR1 is SGHRS, CDR2 YFSETQ. The CDR3, as DNA: TGCGCCAGCAGCTCCCCTGACAGGGGGCCGGACACTGAAGCTTTCTTT. It translates to CASSSPDRGPDTEAFF.

The chain joins TRBV21-1 to TRBJ1-5; the table's D call of TRBD1 was not tested on the DNA. TRBV21-1 is an annotated pseudogene. The length of the CDR3 is 14 residues. This CDR3 is CASSTGFEYQPQHF. CDR3 in DNA: TGTGCCAGCAGCACAGGGTTCGAGTATCAGCCCCAGCATTTT.

This sequence joins TRBV2 and TRBJ2-5, with D hard to call. Trimming took 6 bases from V and 6 from J, leaving 14 bases between them. The length of the CDR3 is 13 residues. Germline lookup yields CDR1 SNHLY and CDR2 FYNNEI. As DNA, the CDR3 is TGTGCCAGCAGCGACCCCCTTGCTAAGACCCAGTACTTC. Translation: CASSDPLAKTQYF.

This chain's CDR3 is CASSYGGSRANEKLFF. CDR3 DNA sequence: TGTGCCAGCAGCTACGGGGGGTCGAGAGCTAATGAAAAACTGTTTTTT. The genes are TRBV7-9 and TRBJ1-4; a weak D match, TRBD1 (5 bases). This CDR3 region has 16 residues. V was pared by 4 bases and J by 3 bases, with 15 bases between. Germline V gene sequence: CDR1 SEHNR, CDR2 FQNEAQ (reference sequence).

This chain connects TRBV9 to TRBJ1-1; the match to TRBD1 covers 9 bases. Per the germline V gene, CDR1 is SGDLS and CDR2 is YYNGEE. This CDR3 has 17 residues. After removal of 0 bases from V and 4 bases from J, the junction contained 10 bases not matched to a gene. The CDR3 DNA reads TGTGCCAGCAGCGTAGAGGCGGCCGGACAGGGGAGCACTGAAGCTTTCTTT. Protein sequence: CASSVEAAGQGSTEAFF.

This chain uses TRBV2 with TRBJ2-2, with D hard to call. The germline gives CDR1 SNHLY, CDR2 FYNNEI. V was clipped by 2 bases and J by 5 bases, with 9 bases between them. The CDR3 extends over 14 amino acids. CDR3 in amino acids: CASSEYSPTGELFF. The DNA for the CDR3 is TGTGCCAGCAGTGAATACAGTCCAACCGGGGAGCTGTTTTTT.

The rearrangement uses TRBV2 and TRBJ1-2, with no clear D. The CDR3 contains 16 residues. Germline CDR1 SNHLY, CDR2 FYNNEI. Trimming left V 1 base short and J 2 bases short, with 14 bases between. The CDR3 region is CASSEVEDLKNYGYTF. The CDR3 region has the DNA TGTGCCAGCAGTGAAGTTGAGGACCTCAAGAACTATGGCTACACCTTC.

J is TRBJ2-3 and V is TRBV5-6, with 8 nucleotides matching TRBD2. The CDR3 length is 12 residues. The J segment lost 7 bases and the V segment lost 2 bases, leaving 0 bases of the junction unmatched. Germline V CDR1 and CDR2: SGHDT, YYEEEE. The CDR3 coding sequence is TGTGCCAGCAGCTTTAGCGGGAATACGCAGTATTTT. This encodes CASSFSGNTQYF.

V and J are TRBV7-2 and TRBJ2-5, with 7 nucleotides matching TRBD1. The germline V gene has CDR1 SGHTA and CDR2 FQGNSA. There are 14 residues in the CDR3. V was clipped by 2 bases and J by 3 bases; unmatched bases: 3. The CDR3 sequence is CASSLSGTEETQYF. CDR3 in DNA: TGTGCCAGCAGCTTATCTGGGACAGAAGAGACCCAGTACTTC.

The chain couples TRBV18 to TRBJ1-1; 8 bases agree with TRBD1. The germline CDR1 and CDR2 sequences are KGHSH and LQKENI. V was pared by 8 bases and J by 3 bases, with 5 bases of the junction left unmatched. This CDR3 contains 13 residues. The CDR3 loop reads CASGPGGDTEAFF. CDR3 bases: TGTGCCAGCGGACCAGGGGGCGACACTGAAGCTTTCTTT. Full variable domain (remainder filled in from reference TRBV18 and TRBJ1-1): NAGVMQNPRHLVRRRGQEARLRCSPMKGHSHVYWYRQLPEEGLKFMVYLQKENIIDESGMPKERFSAEFPKEGPSILRIQQVVRGDSAAYFCASGPGGDTEAFFGQGTRLTVV.

V and J are TRBV5-4 and TRBJ1-2; tentatively, D is TRBD1 (5 bases). V lost 4 bases and J 1 base, leaving 14 bases between the germline ends. This CDR3 is built from 15 residues. Germline loops: CDR1 SGHNT, CDR2 YYREEE (reference sequence). The CDR3 reads CASSPWEGLNYGYTF. The CDR3 DNA sequence: TGTGCCAGCAGCCCCTGGGAGGGACTTAACTATGGCTACACCTTC.

The rearrangement links TRBV10-3 to TRBJ2-7, with D possibly being TRBD1 (6 bases). Per the germline V gene, CDR1 is ENHRY and CDR2 is SYGVKD. This CDR3 spans 13 amino acids. V gave up 11 bases and J gave up 0 bases, with 14 bases separating them. The CDR3 DNA reads as TGTGCCGTCCAACAGGGCTTCTCCTACGAGCAGTACTTC. Amino acids: CAVQQGFSYEQYF.

This chain connects TRBV4-1 to TRBJ1-1; tentatively, D is TRBD1 (5 bases). The ends were cut back, 2 bases at V and 1 base at J, with 14 bases in the middle. CDR1 is MGHRA and CDR2 is YSYEKL in the germline V gene. This CDR3 comprises 16 residues. Written as DNA, the CDR3 is TGCGCCAGCAGCCAATACTTTGGGGGATCGAACACTGAAGCTTTCTTT. Encoded protein: CASSQYFGGSNTEAFF.

The chain recombines TRBV9 with TRBJ2-1, with 13 bases lining up with TRBD2. Trimming took 0 bases from V and 4 from J; bases not matched to a gene: 16. The CDR3 is made up of 21 amino acids. The germline gives CDR1 SGDLS, CDR2 YYNGEE. Here the CDR3 reads CASSVAGLAGVSGVRYNEQFF. DNA for the CDR3: TGTGCCAGCAGCGTAGCAGGACTAGCGGGAGTTAGTGGCGTACGGTACAATGAGCAGTTCTTC.

V and J are TRBV28 and TRBJ2-3, with 7 nucleotides matching TRBD2. With V trimmed by 2 bases and J by 4 bases, 6 bases remained unmatched. The CDR3 is made up of 15 amino acids. Germline values: CDR1 MDHEN, CDR2 SYDVKM. CDR3 region: CASSLAGALPDTQYF. The CDR3 DNA reads TGTGCCAGCAGTTTAGCGGGAGCCTTGCCAGATACGCAGTATTTT. Full variable domain (outside the CDR3, taken from reference TRBV28 and TRBJ2-3): DVKVTQSSRYLVKRTGEKVFLECVQDMDHENMFWYRQDPGLGLRLIYFSYDVKMKEKGDIPEGYSVSREKKERFSLILESASTNQTSMYLCASSLAGALPDTQYFGPGTRLTVL.